A selection of T cell receptor beta chains follows, all from one sample in a study of cytomegalovirus exposure and HLA in healthy donors. The protocol was immunoSEQ multiplex PCR, while the TCRdb copy is restricted to in-frame clones and leaves out a portion. The sample records tens of thousands of clones, about three quarters being singletons. Sequenced: PBMCs. The receptors originated from a male donor in good health and CMV-seropositive. CDR3s include the opening cysteine and the closing phenylalanine or tryptophan. A D gene is named only where the DNA matches it firmly. A clone size is listed for some rows: how often the clone was seen (once, few, many), or a class if it is expanded.

CDR3 DNA	CDR3 protein	CDR3 length	D gene	J gene	clone size	V gene
TGTGCCACCAGCAGAGATGATAGGACACAGGGCTACACCTTC	CATSRDDRTQGYTF	14	.	TRBJ1-2	few	TRBV15
TGTGCCACCAGCAGAGACCTTGGAGGGAGGGCCAACTACGAGCAGTACTTC	CATSRDLGGRANYEQYF	17	TRBD2	TRBJ2-7	.	TRBV15
TGTGCCAGCAGCTTAGATGGGAGGGATACGCAGTATTTT	CASSLDGRDTQYF	13	.	TRBJ2-3	.	TRBV11-1
TGTGCCAGCACCCCGGGGCTAGCGGGAGGGAGCGAGCAGTACTTC	CASTPGLAGGSEQYF	15	TRBD2	TRBJ2-7	.	TRBV25-1
TGTGCCAGCAGTCCCTCGCGACAGTCCAGTCTTGAGCAGTTCTTC	CASSPSRQSSLEQFF	15	.	TRBJ2-1	.	TRBV27
TGTGCCAGTAGTATACTGGCAGGGTCTGGGGCCAACGTCCTGACTTTC	CASSILAGSGANVLTF	16	.	TRBJ2-6	.	TRBV19
TGTGCCAGCAGCCAAGTGGTGGGAGCTGGAAACACCATATATTTT	CASSQVVGAGNTIYF	15	.	TRBJ1-3	few	TRBV4-2
TGTGCCAGCAGTCTCGGACTAGCGGGAGACCTCACCTACGAGCAGTACTTC	CASSLGLAGDLTYEQYF	17	TRBD2	TRBJ2-7	.	TRBV28
TGTGCCAGCAGCATGTACGGGGGGTTGGTGAACACTGAAGCTTTCTTT	CASSMYGGLVNTEAFF	16	.	TRBJ1-1	.	TRBV5-6
TGTGCCAGTAGTCCTAGCACAGATACGCAGTATTTT	CASSPSTDTQYF	12	.	TRBJ2-3	.	TRBV19
TGCGCCAGCAGCTTGGTCCCACTAGCGGCTGCCTACAATGAGCAGTTCTTC	CASSLVPLAAAYNEQFF	17	TRBD2	TRBJ2-1	.	TRBV5-1
TGTGCCAGCAGCTTGAGCGGGATGGGAGAGACCCAGTACTTC	CASSLSGMGETQYF	14	TRBD2	TRBJ2-5	.	TRBV5-4